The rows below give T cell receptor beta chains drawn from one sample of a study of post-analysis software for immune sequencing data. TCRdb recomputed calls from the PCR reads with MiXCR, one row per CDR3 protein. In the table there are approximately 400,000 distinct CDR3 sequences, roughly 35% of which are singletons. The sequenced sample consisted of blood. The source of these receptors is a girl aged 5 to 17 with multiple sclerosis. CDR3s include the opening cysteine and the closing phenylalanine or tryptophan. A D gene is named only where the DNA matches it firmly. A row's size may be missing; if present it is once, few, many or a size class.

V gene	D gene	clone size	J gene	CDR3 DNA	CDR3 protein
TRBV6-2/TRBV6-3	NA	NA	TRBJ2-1	TGTGCCAGCAGCCGACGGGACCCCACCGGTGGTGAGCAGTTCTTC	CASSRRDPTGGEQFF
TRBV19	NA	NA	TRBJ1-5	TGTGCCAGTAGTATTCCGCCCTCGGGGGCGGGCAATCAGCCCCAGCATTTT	CASSIPPSGAGNQPQHF
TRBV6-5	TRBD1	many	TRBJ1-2	TGTGCCAGCAGTCCCGGGACAGCCAAGGGGTATGGCTACACCTTC	CASSPGTAKGYGYTF
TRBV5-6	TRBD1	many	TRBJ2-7	TGTGCCAGCAGCTTGGGGGACAGCACCTACGAGCAGTACTTC	CASSLGDSTYEQYF
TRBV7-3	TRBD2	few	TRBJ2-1	TGTGCCAGCAGCTTAACGTTCGGGGGGTCCTACAATGAGCAGTTCTTC	CASSLTFGGSYNEQFF
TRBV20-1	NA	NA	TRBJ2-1	TGCAGTGCTTGGGGGTCGGCCCCGGGCTCCTACAATGAGCAGTTCTTC	CSAWGSAPGSYNEQFF
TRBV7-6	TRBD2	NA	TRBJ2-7	TGTGCCAGCAGCCAAACTCAGGGCGGGAGCTACGAGCAGTACTTC	CASSQTQGGSYEQYF
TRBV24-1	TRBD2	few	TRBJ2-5	TGTGCCACCAGTGATAACGGACTAGCTCAAGAGACCCAGTACTTC	CATSDNGLAQETQYF
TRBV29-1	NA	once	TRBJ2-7	TGCAGCGTCGAGGCTAATGGGGGCTACGAGCAGTACTTC	CSVEANGGYEQYF
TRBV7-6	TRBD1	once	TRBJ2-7	TGTGCCAGCAGCGTAGCCGTGGGACAGGGCTACGAGCAGTACTTC	CASSVAVGQGYEQYF
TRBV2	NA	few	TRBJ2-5	TGTGCCAGCAGTGAACCAGGGGATGAGGCGGAGACCCAGTACTTC	CASSEPGDEAETQYF
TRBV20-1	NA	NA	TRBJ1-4	TGCAGTGCTAGAGATCAAGGGGATATTGAAAAACGGTTTTTT	CSARDQGDIEKRFF
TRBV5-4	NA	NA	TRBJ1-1	TGTACCAGCAGCTTGGGGATCGACAGTGGAGGGACTGAAGCTTTCTTT	CTSSLGIDSGGTEAFF
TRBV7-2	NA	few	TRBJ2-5	TGTGCCAGCAGTAAGGGGGGAGGGGGCCAAGAGACCCAGTACTTC	CASSKGGGGQETQYF
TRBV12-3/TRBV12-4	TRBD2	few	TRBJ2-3	TGTGCCAGCACCCCGGCTAGCGGGGGGCGGGGGACAGATACGCAGTATTTT	CASTPASGGRGTDTQYF
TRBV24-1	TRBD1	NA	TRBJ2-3	TGTGCCACCAGTGATTGGGGACAGGGAAGCACAGATACGCAGTATTTT	CATSDWGQGSTDTQYF